This is a list of T cell receptor beta chains from one sample in a study of shared clonotypes between healthy human individuals. The protocol was immunoSEQ multiplex PCR, while the TCRdb copy is restricted to in-frame clones and leaves out a portion. The repertoire includes some 2,000,000 clones, approximately 94% of them detected once, and less than 0.15% sits in the top ten. Sequencing was done on a sample of naive CD4+ T cells sorted from blood. The receptors derive from a man aged 18 to 30 in good health. Both conserved end residues are part of each CDR3. D genes are given only for firm matches. Some rows mark clone size as missing; the rest say once, few, many or name a class of expanded clone.

cdr3_aa cdr3_nt clone_size cdr3_length v_call d_call j_call
CASTEGGRVNEQYF TGTGCCAGCACCGAAGGGGGACGTGTGAACGAGCAGTACTTC once 14 TRBV6-6 - TRBJ2-7
CASTPGQGTNYGYTF TGTGCCAGTACCCCCGGTCAGGGTACCAACTATGGCTACACCTTC once 15 TRBV9 - TRBJ1-2
CASSFQWETQYF TGTGCCAGCAGCTTCCAGTGGGAGACCCAGTACTTC - 12 TRBV11-2 - TRBJ2-5
CASSQNPTMNTEAFF TGTGCCAGCAGCCAAAATCCGACGATGAACACTGAAGCTTTCTTT - 15 TRBV14 - TRBJ1-1
CAWSVMRTSGPEAKNIQYF TGTGCCTGGAGTGTAATGAGGACTAGCGGGCCTGAGGCCAAAAACATTCAGTACTTC - 19 TRBV30 TRBD2 TRBJ2-4
CASSLVAGELFF TGCGCCAGCAGCTTGGTAGCCGGGGAGCTGTTTTTT - 12 TRBV5-1 - TRBJ2-2
CAISESLPPAQETQYF TGTGCCATCAGTGAGTCGTTACCCCCGGCGCAAGAGACCCAGTACTTC - 16 TRBV10-3 - TRBJ2-5
CASSLGSGGGARETQYF TGTGCCAGCAGCTTGGGCTCAGGTGGGGGGGCCAGAGAGACCCAGTACTTC - 17 TRBV7-2 - TRBJ2-5
CASSWDDRNTQYF TGTGCCAGCAGTTGGGATGACAGAAATACGCAGTATTTT - 13 TRBV27 - TRBJ2-3
CASSPVVSGNTIYF TGCGCCAGCAGCCCCGTGGTCTCTGGAAACACCATATATTTT - 14 TRBV5-1 - TRBJ1-3
CAFRQGNQETQYF TGTGCCTTCCGACAGGGTAACCAAGAGACCCAGTACTTC - 13 TRBV30 TRBD1 TRBJ2-5
CASSLFGRDTEAFF TGTGCCAGCAGTTTATTTGGGAGGGACACTGAAGCTTTCTTT - 14 TRBV27 - TRBJ1-1
CASNRVSMNTEAFF TGCGCCAGCAACCGGGTCAGCATGAACACTGAAGCTTTCTTT - 14 TRBV5-1 - TRBJ1-1
CASSLYSDYEQYF TGTGCCAGCAGCTTATATTCAGACTACGAGCAGTACTTC - 13 TRBV7-3 - TRBJ2-7
CAIWTGQGIQYF TGTGCCATCTGGACAGGGCAAGGCATTCAGTACTTC - 12 TRBV10-3 TRBD1 TRBJ2-4
CASSQDAGLAGGYEQYF TGCGCCAGCAGCCAAGACGCCGGACTAGCGGGAGGCTACGAGCAGTACTTC - 17 TRBV4-1 TRBD2 TRBJ2-7
CASSYSSYPYNEQFF TGTGCCAGCAGTTACTCGAGCTACCCTTACAATGAGCAGTTCTTC once 15 TRBV6-5 - TRBJ2-1
CASSHWTVSLETQYF TGTGCCAGCAGCCACTGGACGGTCTCATTGGAGACCCAGTACTTC - 15 TRBV11-2 - TRBJ2-5
CASSLGTSGRGPYNEQFF TGTGCCAGCAGTCTCGGGACTAGCGGGAGGGGTCCCTACAATGAGCAGTTCTTC - 18 TRBV27 TRBD2 TRBJ2-1
CATSRGVTSGETDTQYF TGTGCCACCAGCCGGGGGGTGACTAGCGGGGAGACAGATACGCAGTATTTT - 17 TRBV15 TRBD2 TRBJ2-3
CSVEDGGATNEKLFF TGCAGCGTTGAAGACGGGGGGGCAACTAATGAAAAACTGTTTTTT - 15 TRBV29-1 - TRBJ1-4
CASSPSGPSGQPQHF TGTGCCAGCTCACCTTCCGGGCCCTCCGGACAGCCCCAGCATTTT - 15 TRBV18 - TRBJ1-5
CASSPGLAGGDEQYF TGTGCCAGCAGCCCCGGACTAGCGGGTGGGGACGAGCAGTACTTC once 15 TRBV7-2 TRBD2 TRBJ2-7
CASSLGALRGAQYF TGTGCCAGCAGCTTAGGTGCCCTCAGAGGGGCCCAGTACTTC - 14 TRBV7-2 - TRBJ2-5
CATPQQGRKANVLTF TGTGCCACCCCCCAACAGGGGAGGAAGGCCAACGTCCTGACTTTC - 15 TRBV28 - TRBJ2-6
CASSLRGARTDTQYF TGTGCCAGCAGCTTAAGAGGGGCAAGGACAGATACGCAGTATTTT - 15 TRBV7-3 - TRBJ2-3
CAISPTGGSNSPLHF TGTGCCATCAGCCCGACCGGGGGCTCGAATTCACCCCTCCACTTT few 15 TRBV10-3 - TRBJ1-6